The 14 T cell receptor beta chains below all came from one sample that was sequenced in a study of identical twins. A single record per CDR3 protein comes from TCRdb applying MiXCR to the 5' RACE reads. The repertoire consists of 210,000 or so distinct CDR3 sequences, with approximately 15% occurring once and the leading ten covering 40%. These records were also assigned to another study, of T cells expressing NK-cell markers.

The sequencing sample was made of CD8+ T cells sorted from blood. The receptors come from a woman aged 18-35 years in good health.

The chain joins TRBV5-1 to TRBJ2-5, with 13 bases fitting TRBD2. The CDR3 runs to 16 residues. After removal of 4 bases from V and 2 bases from J, the junction contained 5 bases not matched to a gene. Germline CDR1 reads SGHRS; CDR2 reads YFSETQ. CDR3 loop: CASSATSGREQETQYF. The CDR3 DNA sequence: TGCGCCAGCAGCGCCACTAGCGGGAGGGAACAAGAGACCCAGTACTTC. Variable domain in full (rest from reference TRBV5-1 and TRBJ2-5): KAGVTQTPRYLIKTRGQQVTLSCSPISGHRSVSWYQQTPGQGLQFLFEYFSETQRNKGNFPGRFSGRQFSNSRSEMNVSTLELGDSALYLCASSATSGREQETQYFGPGTRLLVL.

This chain connects TRBV6-5 to TRBJ2-1, with 11 bases that match TRBD2. CDR1 is MNHEY, CDR2 SVGAGI, per germline. The ends lost 2 bases at V and 5 bases at J; junction bases unmatched: 2. The length of the CDR3 is 15 residues. DNA for the CDR3: TGTGCCAGCAGTTACGTAGCGGGGGGGCACAATGAGCAGTTCTTC. This gives the protein CASSYVAGGHNEQFF.

V gene TRBV7-9 combines with J gene TRBJ2-3; weak D call: TRBD2 (6 bases). The CDR3 is 15 residues long. Per germline, CDR1 SEHNR and CDR2 FQNEAQ (reference sequence). Trimming removed 6 bases at V and 1 base at J, with 14 bases between. The CDR3 nucleotides read TGTGCCAGCAGAGGAGGGGCAGTCGGCACAGATACGCAGTATTTT. Amino acids: CASRGGAVGTDTQYF.

This chain connects TRBV6-5 to TRBJ2-5; 7 bases agree with TRBD1. The junction had 6 bases not matched to a gene; V was cut back by 0 bases and J by 5 bases. Per the germline V gene, CDR1 is MNHEY and CDR2 is SVGAGI. This CDR3 is built from 15 residues. CDR3 residues: CASSYSQGFQETQYF. The CDR3 region has the DNA TGTGCCAGCAGTTACTCACAGGGGTTCCAGGAGACCCAGTACTTC.

The chain carries TRBV7-2 and TRBJ2-7; 9 bases line up with TRBD2. V trimming: 4 bases; J trimming: 4 bases; junction bases outside the gene matches: 5. CDR1 SGHTA and CDR2 FQGNSA come from the germline V gene. The CDR3 consists of 14 residues. The CDR3: CASSYTSGPYEQYF. CDR3 nucleotide sequence: TGTGCCAGCAGCTACACTAGCGGGCCATACGAGCAGTACTTC.

There are many counts of this clonotype. The chain has TRBV7-9 and TRBJ2-7, with unresolved D. This CDR3 comprises 13 residues. With 1 base removed from V and 1 base from J, the gap between germline ends came to 5 bases. Germline V gives CDR1 SEHNR, CDR2 FQNEAQ (reference sequence). The CDR3 loop is CASSLDLSYEQYF. CDR3 in DNA: TGTGCCAGCAGCTTAGATCTGTCCTACGAGCAGTACTTC.

In this sample, this clonotype turned up a few times. The chain joins TRBV4-3 to TRBJ2-3; a weak D match, TRBD1 (6 bases). V lost 4 bases and J lost 2, with 13 bases in between. From germline, CDR1 is LGHNA and CDR2 YSLEER. The CDR3 has 15 residues. Here the CDR3 reads CASSLRTDNTDTQYF. Here the CDR3 DNA reads TGCGCCAGCAGCCTAAGGACAGATAACACAGATACGCAGTATTTT.

In its sample, this clonotype was seen a few times. The chain combines TRBV29-1 with TRBJ2-7; D might be TRBD1 (5 bases). The V gene's germline CDR1 is SQVTM and CDR2 ANQGSEA. V lost 0 bases and J lost 7, with 13 bases in between. The CDR3 extends over 13 amino acids. CDR3 sequence reads: CSVEDQGVREQYF. CDR3 coding DNA: TGCAGCGTTGAAGATCAAGGGGTGAGAGAGCAGTACTTC.

The V gene is TRBV12-3 or TRBV12-4, the J gene TRBJ2-3; D ambiguous. The CDR3 is 11 amino acids. V was pared by 5 bases and J by 5 bases, with 5 bases between. The DNA of the CDR3 is TGTGCCAGCAGTAGGATAGATACGCAGTATTTT. Translated: CASSRIDTQYF.

A few counts support this clonotype. The chain has TRBV4-2 and TRBJ2-3; 9 bases match TRBD1. Germline CDR1 is LGHNA and CDR2 is YNFKEQ. This CDR3 spans 15 amino acids. V was pared by 6 bases and J by 3 bases, with 7 bases of the junction left unmatched. Written as DNA, the CDR3 is TGTGCCAGCAGGGGAAGACAGGGGGTGACAGATACGCAGTATTTT. It is translated as CASRGRQGVTDTQYF.

Ten or more counts support this clonotype. CDR3 protein: CASWDPKGLHNEQFF. CDR3 DNA sequence: TGTGCCAGTTGGGATCCTAAGGGGCTTCACAATGAGCAGTTCTTC. The chain links TRBV28 to TRBJ2-1, with D perhaps matching TRBD1 (5 bases). The germline V gene encodes CDR1 MDHEN and CDR2 SYDVKM. Deletions cut 9 bases from V and 5 bases from J, with 20 bases between. The CDR3 runs to 15 residues.

This clonotype was seen a handful of times. The chain is built from TRBV20-1 and TRBJ2-3, with TRBD2 matching over 8 bases. CDR3 size: 16 residues. Germline V gene sequence: CDR1 DFQATT, CDR2 SNEGSKA (reference sequence). V trimming: 0 bases; J trimming: 2 bases; junction bases outside the gene matches: 7. This CDR3 is CSAREGTSVFTDTQYF. CDR3 DNA: TGCAGTGCTAGAGAAGGGACTAGTGTGTTCACAGATACGCAGTATTTT.

The CDR3 nucleotides read TGTGCCACCACCGGGGGAGGCTCCGGGGAGCTGTTTTTT. As protein: CATTGGGSGELFF. The rearrangement uses TRBV15 and TRBJ2-2, with a tentative D call TRBD2 (6 bases). The CDR3 runs to 13 residues. CDR1 LNHNV and CDR2 YYDKDF come from the germline V gene (reference sequence). With 7 bases removed from V and 6 bases from J, the gap between germline ends came to 12 bases.

The gene calls are TRBV20-1 and TRBJ1-1; D gene unclear. The CDR3 covers 13 residues. Germline CDR1 reads DFQATT; CDR2 reads SNEGSKA (reference sequence). The germline V and J ends were trimmed by 0 bases and 10 bases, with 15 bases remaining between them. Here the CDR3 reads CSARDLVALGAFF. The CDR3 DNA sequence: TGCAGTGCTAGAGATTTAGTGGCTTTAGGAGCTTTCTTT.